The rows below give T cell receptor beta chains drawn from one sample of a study of blood T cell repertoires in COVID-19. The repertoire was sequenced with immunoSEQ multiplex PCR; TCRdb's copy has only in-frame clones and lacks some. Here the sample spans about 210,000 clones, about 86% being singletons. The sample was peripheral blood. All receptors derive from a man younger than 30 with active or convalescent COVID-19. Each CDR3 is given without its conserved first and last residue.

J gene: TRBJ1-4
V gene: TRBV11-2
CDR3 protein: ASSLDWGRAEKLF

J gene: TRBJ1-1
V gene: TRBV6-1
CDR3 protein: ASSENGENTEAF

J gene: TRBJ2-7
V gene: TRBV5-1
CDR3 protein: ASSFGSKRQAIDEQY

J gene: TRBJ1-2
V gene: TRBV6-5
CDR3 protein: ASRGTGIYGYT

J gene: TRBJ2-3
V gene: TRBV18
CDR3 protein: ASSPGLAGGTDTQY

J gene: TRBJ2-1
V gene: TRBV3-1/TRBV3-2
CDR3 protein: ASSDRPSGRNNEQF

J gene: TRBJ2-1
V gene: TRBV12-3/TRBV12-4
CDR3 protein: APLGSNEQF

J gene: TRBJ1-1
V gene: TRBV27
CDR3 protein: ASSLRGRGPIMNTEAF

J gene: TRBJ2-7
V gene: TRBV19
CDR3 protein: ASSDRPSYEQY

J gene: TRBJ2-5
V gene: TRBV9
CDR3 protein: ASSVEPQTVQETQY

J gene: TRBJ1-1
V gene: TRBV4-2
CDR3 protein: ASSADGGGDTEAF

J gene: TRBJ1-6
V gene: TRBV28
CDR3 protein: ASIPGQGDSPLH

J gene: TRBJ2-7
V gene: TRBV7-2
CDR3 protein: ASSPGGVREQY

J gene: TRBJ2-7
V gene: TRBV6-5
CDR3 protein: ASSTTGPGGYEQY

J gene: TRBJ2-7
V gene: TRBV5-1
CDR3 protein: ASSLARLDYEQY